A selection of T cell receptor beta chains follows, all from one sample in a study of Graves' ophthalmopathy and Graves' hyperthyroidism. TCRdb reprocessed the multiplex PCR reads via MiXCR and lists one record per CDR3 protein. The sample contains about 400,000 distinct CDR3 sequences, 18% of which appear only once. The sample consisted of peripheral blood. Receptors were obtained from a woman aged 18-29 years with Graves' ophthalmopathy. The conserved cysteine and the conserved F or W are not part of the CDR3 here.

v_call	j_call	cdr3_aa
TRBV28	TRBJ1-5	ASDPGGDRNQPQH
TRBV20-1	TRBJ2-1	SARLAGEIDEQF
TRBV20-1	TRBJ1-1	SAPSFWNRGLEAF
TRBV7-2	TRBJ2-5	ASSLGLAGEETQY
TRBV6-5	TRBJ2-2	ASTKWGTPGEELF
TRBV12-3/TRBV12-4	TRBJ1-3	ASSLGLGTSGNTIY
TRBV7-3	TRBJ2-5	ASSSTNRPETQY
TRBV12-3/TRBV12-4	TRBJ1-6	ASSFDGRDSPLH
TRBV18	TRBJ1-1	ASSPQGQIPATEAF
TRBV6-5	TRBJ1-1	ASSSRAQTEAF
TRBV11-3	TRBJ2-7	ASSFTGNEQY
TRBV28	TRBJ1-6	ASSFRPGGSPLH
TRBV19	TRBJ1-1	ASSISVNTEAF
TRBV30	TRBJ2-7	AWSGTTNSYEQY
TRBV28	TRBJ2-7	ASSFTSYEQY
TRBV12-3/TRBV12-4	TRBJ2-2	ASSFHRGGTGELF
TRBV6-2/TRBV6-3	TRBJ2-2	ASSKPAGELF
TRBV11-2	TRBJ1-5	ASSLEASSNQPQH